The rows below give T cell receptor beta chains drawn from one sample of a study of blood T cell repertoires in COVID-19. Sequencing was performed with immunoSEQ multiplex PCR; in TCRdb, only in-frame clones are kept and a portion is missing. The table shows roughly 99,000 clones, with approximately 88% occurring only once. Source material: peripheral blood. The receptors here all came from a human donor in a cohort sampled during active COVID-19. The CDR3 runs from the conserved cysteine through the conserved F or W. Fields, in order: V gene, J gene, CDR3 protein.

v_gene: TRBV7-2; j_gene: TRBJ2-1; CDR3aa: CASGASGSRGEQFF
v_gene: TRBV28; j_gene: TRBJ2-7; CDR3aa: CASRSGRTYEQYF
v_gene: TRBV3-1/TRBV3-2; j_gene: TRBJ2-3; CDR3aa: CASSGLAGGPDTQYF
v_gene: TRBV19; j_gene: TRBJ2-2; CDR3aa: CASRSSGRRAGELFF
v_gene: TRBV7-3; j_gene: TRBJ2-2; CDR3aa: CASSLSSGAGELFF
v_gene: TRBV11-2; j_gene: TRBJ1-2; CDR3aa: CASSRLGGAKYGYTF
v_gene: TRBV6-2/TRBV6-3; j_gene: TRBJ2-3; CDR3aa: CASSLGVRGDTQYF
v_gene: TRBV3-1/TRBV3-2; j_gene: TRBJ1-2; CDR3aa: CASSLRDRGFYGYTF
v_gene: TRBV10-3; j_gene: TRBJ1-2; CDR3aa: CAISAAPGNSGYTF
v_gene: TRBV6-6; j_gene: TRBJ2-2; CDR3aa: CASSYRRDTGELFF
v_gene: TRBV5-6; j_gene: TRBJ2-2; CDR3aa: CASSLELAGGQNTGELFF
v_gene: TRBV2; j_gene: TRBJ2-7; CDR3aa: CASRESVMSSYEQYF
v_gene: TRBV5-1; j_gene: TRBJ1-2; CDR3aa: CASSPDTPYGYTF
v_gene: TRBV21-1; j_gene: TRBJ1-6; CDR3aa: CASSKYGGVASSSYNSPLHF
v_gene: TRBV11-3; j_gene: TRBJ2-3; CDR3aa: CASSLHRGTDTQYF
v_gene: TRBV7-8; j_gene: TRBJ2-7; CDR3aa: CASSPGTAPYEQYF
v_gene: TRBV19; j_gene: TRBJ2-5; CDR3aa: CASSMQGSETQYF
v_gene: TRBV2; j_gene: TRBJ2-3; CDR3aa: CASSEGTLGTDTQYF
v_gene: TRBV14; j_gene: TRBJ2-2; CDR3aa: CASSPLREGTGELFF
v_gene: TRBV5-6; j_gene: TRBJ2-6; CDR3aa: CASNPGHTPSGANVLTF
v_gene: TRBV30; j_gene: TRBJ2-2; CDR3aa: CAWGAGTLNTGELFF
v_gene: TRBV7-3; j_gene: TRBJ2-3; CDR3aa: CASSKGQGALTDTQYF
v_gene: TRBV7-3; j_gene: TRBJ2-1; CDR3aa: CASSLYSGSSYNEQFF
v_gene: TRBV11-2; j_gene: TRBJ2-2; CDR3aa: CASSPLLGVGELFF
v_gene: TRBV19; j_gene: TRBJ1-2; CDR3aa: CASKQGNYGYTF
v_gene: TRBV6-5; j_gene: TRBJ2-1; CDR3aa: CASRLAGIYNEQFF
v_gene: TRBV27; j_gene: TRBJ1-1; CDR3aa: CASSLSAGLRKAFF
v_gene: TRBV5-1; j_gene: TRBJ2-1; CDR3aa: CASSLDAGASSYNEQFF
v_gene: TRBV27; j_gene: TRBJ1-6; CDR3aa: CASRTGWHSPLHF
v_gene: TRBV2; j_gene: TRBJ2-3; CDR3aa: CASRPGDRFSTDTQYF
v_gene: TRBV9; j_gene: TRBJ1-1; CDR3aa: CASSVGAGGSNTEAFF
v_gene: TRBV29-1; j_gene: TRBJ2-7; CDR3aa: CSVKGLAGGYEQYF
v_gene: TRBV30; j_gene: TRBJ1-6; CDR3aa: CAWSVRFPGRFSPLHF
v_gene: TRBV6-5; j_gene: TRBJ2-7; CDR3aa: CASSYPGRGEQYF
v_gene: TRBV7-3; j_gene: TRBJ2-2; CDR3aa: CASSLNRGSDGELFF
v_gene: TRBV6-5; j_gene: TRBJ2-2; CDR3aa: CASRPLSAVAGELFF